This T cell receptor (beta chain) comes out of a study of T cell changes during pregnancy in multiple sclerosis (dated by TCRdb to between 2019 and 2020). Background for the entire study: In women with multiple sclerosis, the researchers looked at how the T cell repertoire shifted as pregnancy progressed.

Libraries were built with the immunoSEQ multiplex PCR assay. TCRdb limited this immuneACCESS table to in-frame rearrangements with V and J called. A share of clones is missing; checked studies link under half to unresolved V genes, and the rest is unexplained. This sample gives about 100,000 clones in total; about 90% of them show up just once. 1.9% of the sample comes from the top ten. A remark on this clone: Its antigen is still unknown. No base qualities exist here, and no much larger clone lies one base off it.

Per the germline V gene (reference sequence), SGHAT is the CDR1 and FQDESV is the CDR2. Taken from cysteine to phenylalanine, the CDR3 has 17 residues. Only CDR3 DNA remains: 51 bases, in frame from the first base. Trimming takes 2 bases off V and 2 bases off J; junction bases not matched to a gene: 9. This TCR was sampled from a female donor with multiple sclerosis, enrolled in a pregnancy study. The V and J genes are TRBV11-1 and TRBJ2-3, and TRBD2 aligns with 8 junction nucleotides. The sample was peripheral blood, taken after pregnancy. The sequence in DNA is TGTGCCAGCAGCTTAAACGGGGGGGCAGCTTTCACAGATACGCAGTATTTT. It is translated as CASSLNGGAAFTDTQYF.